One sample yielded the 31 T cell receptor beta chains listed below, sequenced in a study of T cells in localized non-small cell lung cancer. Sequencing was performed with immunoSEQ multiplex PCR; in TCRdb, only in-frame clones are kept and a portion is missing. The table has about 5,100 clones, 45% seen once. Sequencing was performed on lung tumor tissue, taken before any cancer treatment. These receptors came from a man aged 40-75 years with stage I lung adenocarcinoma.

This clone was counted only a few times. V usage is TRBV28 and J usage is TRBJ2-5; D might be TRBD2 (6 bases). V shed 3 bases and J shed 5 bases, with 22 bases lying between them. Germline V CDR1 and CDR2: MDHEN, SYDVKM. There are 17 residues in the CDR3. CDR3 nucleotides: TGTGCCAGCAGTTTGGGGGTAGTAGGAGGGGTAGGGGAGACCCAGTACTTC. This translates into CASSLGVVGGVGETQYF.

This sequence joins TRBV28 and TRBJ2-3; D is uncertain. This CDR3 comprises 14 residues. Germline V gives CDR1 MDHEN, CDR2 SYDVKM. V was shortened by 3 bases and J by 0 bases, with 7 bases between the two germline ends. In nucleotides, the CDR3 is TGTGCCAGCAGTTTTCGAACTAGCACAGATACGCAGTATTTT. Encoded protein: CASSFRTSTDTQYF.

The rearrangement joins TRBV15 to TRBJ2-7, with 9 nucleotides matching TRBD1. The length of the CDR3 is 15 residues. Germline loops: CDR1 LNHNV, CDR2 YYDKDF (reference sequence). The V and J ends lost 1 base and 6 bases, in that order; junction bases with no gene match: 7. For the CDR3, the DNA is TGTGCCACCAGCAGAGGGGGGACAGGGCCGGGCGAGCAGTACTTC. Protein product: CATSRGGTGPGEQYF.

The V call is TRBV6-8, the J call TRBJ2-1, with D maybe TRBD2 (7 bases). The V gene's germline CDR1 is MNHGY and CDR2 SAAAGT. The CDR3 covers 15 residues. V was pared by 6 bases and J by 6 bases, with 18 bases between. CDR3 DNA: TGTGCCAGCAGGATGGGGGGGGGCCGGAGCAATGAGCAGTTCTTC. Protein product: CASRMGGGRSNEQFF.

CDR3 bases: TGTGCCAGCAGCGGCGACAGGACGGGGGAAGGTGGCTACACCTTC. Protein product: CASSGDRTGEGGYTF. The chain couples TRBV9 to TRBJ1-2, with TRBD1 as a possible D gene (6 bases). Germline assignment: CDR1 SGDLS and CDR2 YYNGEE. V lost 3 bases to trimming and J lost 7 bases, with 19 bases between them. The CDR3 loop spans 15 amino acids.

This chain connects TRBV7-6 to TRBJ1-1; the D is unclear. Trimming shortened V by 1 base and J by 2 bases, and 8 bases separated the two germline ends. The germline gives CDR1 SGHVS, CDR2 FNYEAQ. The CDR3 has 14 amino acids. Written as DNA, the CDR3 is TGTGCCAGCAGCTTAGATCCCAGTAACACTGAAGCTTTCTTT. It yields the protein CASSLDPSNTEAFF.

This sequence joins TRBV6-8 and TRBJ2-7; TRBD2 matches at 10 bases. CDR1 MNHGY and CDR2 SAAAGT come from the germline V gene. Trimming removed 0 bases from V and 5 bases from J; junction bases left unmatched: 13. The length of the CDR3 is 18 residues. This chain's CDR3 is CASSYSLAGVGSPNEQYF. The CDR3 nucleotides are TGTGCCAGCAGTTACTCTCTAGCGGGAGTTGGATCCCCCAACGAGCAGTACTTC.

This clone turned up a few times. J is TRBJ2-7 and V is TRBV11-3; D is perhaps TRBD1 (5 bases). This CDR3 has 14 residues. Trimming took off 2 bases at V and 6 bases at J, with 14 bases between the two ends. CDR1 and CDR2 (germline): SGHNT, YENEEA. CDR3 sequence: CASSLLGAGAEQYF. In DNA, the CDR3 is TGTGCCAGCAGCTTATTAGGGGCAGGTGCCGAGCAGTACTTC.

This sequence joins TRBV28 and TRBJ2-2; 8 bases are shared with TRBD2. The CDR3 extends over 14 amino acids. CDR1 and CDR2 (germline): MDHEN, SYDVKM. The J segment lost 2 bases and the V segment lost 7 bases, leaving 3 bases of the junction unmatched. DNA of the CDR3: TGTGCCAGCACGGGGGGGCGAAACACCGGGGAGCTGTTTTTT. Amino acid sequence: CASTGGRNTGELFF. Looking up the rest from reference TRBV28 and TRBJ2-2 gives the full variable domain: DVKVTQSSRYLVKRTGEKVFLECVQDMDHENMFWYRQDPGLGLRLIYFSYDVKMKEKGDIPEGYSVSREKKERFSLILESASTNQTSMYLCASTGGRNTGELFFGEGSRLTVL.

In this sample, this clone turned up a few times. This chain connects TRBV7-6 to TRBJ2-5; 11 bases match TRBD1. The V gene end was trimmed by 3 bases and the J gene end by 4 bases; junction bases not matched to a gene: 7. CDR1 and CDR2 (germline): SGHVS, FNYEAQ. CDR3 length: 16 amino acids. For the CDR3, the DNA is TGTGCCAGCAGCTTCCAGGCCGGGACAGGGGGAGAGACCCAGTACTTC. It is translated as CASSFQAGTGGETQYF.

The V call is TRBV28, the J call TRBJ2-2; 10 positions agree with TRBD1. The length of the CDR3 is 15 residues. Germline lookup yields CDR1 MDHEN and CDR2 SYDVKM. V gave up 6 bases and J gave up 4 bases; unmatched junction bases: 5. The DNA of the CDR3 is TGTGCCAGCAGCGGATGGGACAGGGGCACCGGGGAGCTGTTTTTT. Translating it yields CASSGWDRGTGELFF.

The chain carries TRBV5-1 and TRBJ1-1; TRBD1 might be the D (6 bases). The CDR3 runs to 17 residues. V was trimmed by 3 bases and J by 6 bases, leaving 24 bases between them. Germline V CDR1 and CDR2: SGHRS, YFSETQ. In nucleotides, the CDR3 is TGCGCCAGCAGCTACTACTACCCCCTCAGGGGTTCGGCTGAAGCTTTCTTT. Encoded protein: CASSYYYPLRGSAEAFF.

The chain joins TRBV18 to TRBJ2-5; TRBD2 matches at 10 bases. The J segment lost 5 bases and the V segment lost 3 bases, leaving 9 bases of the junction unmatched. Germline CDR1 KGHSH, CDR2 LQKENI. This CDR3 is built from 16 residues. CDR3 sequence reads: CASSPGGLAVLETQYF. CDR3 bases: TGTGCCAGCTCACCCGGAGGACTAGCGGTTTTGGAGACCCAGTACTTC.

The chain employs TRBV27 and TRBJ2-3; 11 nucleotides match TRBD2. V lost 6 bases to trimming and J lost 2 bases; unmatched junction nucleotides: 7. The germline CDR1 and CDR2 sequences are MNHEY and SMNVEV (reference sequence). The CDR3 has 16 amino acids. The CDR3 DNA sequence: TGTGCCAGCAGGTTCCTAGCGGGGGGTTACACAGATACGCAGTATTTT. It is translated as CASRFLAGGYTDTQYF.

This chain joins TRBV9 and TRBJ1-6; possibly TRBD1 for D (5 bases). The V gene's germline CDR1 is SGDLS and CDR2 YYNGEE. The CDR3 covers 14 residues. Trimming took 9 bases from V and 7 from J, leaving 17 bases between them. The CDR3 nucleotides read TGTGCCAACGGGGGACGGTTAGCGAATTCACCCCTCCACTTT. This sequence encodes CANGGRLANSPLHF.

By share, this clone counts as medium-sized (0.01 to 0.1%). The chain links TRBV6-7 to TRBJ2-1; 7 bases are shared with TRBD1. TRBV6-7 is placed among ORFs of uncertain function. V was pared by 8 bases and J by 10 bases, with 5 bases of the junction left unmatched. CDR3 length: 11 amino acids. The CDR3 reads CASSPGQEQFF. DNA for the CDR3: TGTGCCAGCTCACCGGGACAGGAGCAGTTCTTC.

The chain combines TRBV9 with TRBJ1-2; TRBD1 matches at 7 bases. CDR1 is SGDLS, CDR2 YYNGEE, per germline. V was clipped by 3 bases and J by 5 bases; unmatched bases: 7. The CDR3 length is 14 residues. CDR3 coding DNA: TGTGCCAGCAGCGCACCCGGGACAGAATATGGCTACACCTTC. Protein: CASSAPGTEYGYTF.

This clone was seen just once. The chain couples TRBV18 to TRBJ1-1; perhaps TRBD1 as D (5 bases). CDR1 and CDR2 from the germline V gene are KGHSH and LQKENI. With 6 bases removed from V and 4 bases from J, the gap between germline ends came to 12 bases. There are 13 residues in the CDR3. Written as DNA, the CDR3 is TGTGCCAGCTCTCAGTACCAGGGCACTGAAGCTTTCTTT. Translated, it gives CASSQYQGTEAFF. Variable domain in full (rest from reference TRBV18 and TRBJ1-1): NAGVMQNPRHLVRRRGQEARLRCSPMKGHSHVYWYRQLPEEGLKFMVYLQKENIIDESGMPKERFSAEFPKEGPSILRIQQVVRGDSAAYFCASSQYQGTEAFFGQGTRLTVV.

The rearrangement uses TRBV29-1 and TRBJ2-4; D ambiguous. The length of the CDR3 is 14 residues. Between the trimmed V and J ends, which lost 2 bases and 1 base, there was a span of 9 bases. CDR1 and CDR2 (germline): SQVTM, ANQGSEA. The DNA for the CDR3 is TGCAGCGTTGAATTTTCCTTGGCCAAAAACATTCAGTACTTC. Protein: CSVEFSLAKNIQYF.

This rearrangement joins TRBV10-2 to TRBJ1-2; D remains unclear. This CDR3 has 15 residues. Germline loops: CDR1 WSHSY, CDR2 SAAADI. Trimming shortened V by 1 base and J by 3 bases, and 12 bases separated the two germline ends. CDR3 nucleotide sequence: TGCGCCAGCAGTGAGTTCGAGGGTATGGACTATGGCTACACCTTC. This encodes CASSEFEGMDYGYTF.

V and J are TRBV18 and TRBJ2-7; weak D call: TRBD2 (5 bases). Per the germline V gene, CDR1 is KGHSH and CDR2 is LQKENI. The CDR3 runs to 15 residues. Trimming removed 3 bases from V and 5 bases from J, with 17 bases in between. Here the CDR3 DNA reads TGTGCCAGCTCACCCGCCCCGGGGTCGGCAGACGAGCAGTACTTC. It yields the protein CASSPAPGSADEQYF.

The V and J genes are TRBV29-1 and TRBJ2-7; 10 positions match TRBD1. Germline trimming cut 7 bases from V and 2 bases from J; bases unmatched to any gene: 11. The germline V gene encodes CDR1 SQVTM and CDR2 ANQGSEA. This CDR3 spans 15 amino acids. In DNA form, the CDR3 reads TGCAGCGCCGAGGGTTGGGACAGGGGAACCTACGAGCAGTACTTC. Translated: CSAEGWDRGTYEQYF.

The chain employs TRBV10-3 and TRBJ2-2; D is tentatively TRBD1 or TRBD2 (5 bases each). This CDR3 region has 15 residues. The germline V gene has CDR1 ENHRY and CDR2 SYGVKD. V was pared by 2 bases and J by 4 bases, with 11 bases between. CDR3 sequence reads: CAISEKGRTTGELFF. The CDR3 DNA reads TGTGCCATCAGTGAGAAGGGACGGACCACCGGGGAGCTGTTTTTT.

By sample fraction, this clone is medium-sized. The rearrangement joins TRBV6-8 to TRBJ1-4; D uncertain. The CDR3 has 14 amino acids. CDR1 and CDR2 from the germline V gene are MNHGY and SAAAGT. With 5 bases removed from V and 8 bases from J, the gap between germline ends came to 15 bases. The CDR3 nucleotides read TGTGCCAGCAGTCGACAACCAATGGAGGAAAAACTGTTTTTT. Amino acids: CASSRQPMEEKLFF.

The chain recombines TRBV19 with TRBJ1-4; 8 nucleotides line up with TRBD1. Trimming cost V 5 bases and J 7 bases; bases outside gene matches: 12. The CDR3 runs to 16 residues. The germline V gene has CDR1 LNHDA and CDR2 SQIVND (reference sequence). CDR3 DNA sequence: TGTGCCAGTAGTGGACAGGGAGGAGGTTCTGGTGAAAAACTGTTTTTT. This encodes CASSGQGGGSGEKLFF.

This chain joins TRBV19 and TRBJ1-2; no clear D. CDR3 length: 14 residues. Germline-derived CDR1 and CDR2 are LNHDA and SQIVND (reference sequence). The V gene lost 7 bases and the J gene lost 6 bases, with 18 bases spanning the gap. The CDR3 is CASTQRTSIDGYTF. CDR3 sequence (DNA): TGTGCCAGTACCCAACGAACAAGCATTGATGGCTACACCTTC.

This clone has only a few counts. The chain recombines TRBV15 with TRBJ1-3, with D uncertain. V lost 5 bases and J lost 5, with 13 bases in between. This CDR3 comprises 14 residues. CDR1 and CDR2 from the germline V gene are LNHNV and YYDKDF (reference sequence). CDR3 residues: CATSLQISRNTIYF. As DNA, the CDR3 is TGTGCCACCAGCCTACAAATCAGCCGAAACACCATATATTTT.

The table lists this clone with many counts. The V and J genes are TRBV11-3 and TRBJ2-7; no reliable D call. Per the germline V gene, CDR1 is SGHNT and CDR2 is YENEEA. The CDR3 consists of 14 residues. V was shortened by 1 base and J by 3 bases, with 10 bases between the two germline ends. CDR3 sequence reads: CASSLGNKLYEQYF. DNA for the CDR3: TGTGCCAGCAGCTTAGGGAATAAGCTCTACGAGCAGTACTTC.

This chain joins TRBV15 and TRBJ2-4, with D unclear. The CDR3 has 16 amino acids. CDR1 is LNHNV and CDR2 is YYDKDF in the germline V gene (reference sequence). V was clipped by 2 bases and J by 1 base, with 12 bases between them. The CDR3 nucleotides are TGTGCCACCAGCAGAATAATGAAAGAGGCCAAAAACATTCAGTACTTC. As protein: CATSRIMKEAKNIQYF.

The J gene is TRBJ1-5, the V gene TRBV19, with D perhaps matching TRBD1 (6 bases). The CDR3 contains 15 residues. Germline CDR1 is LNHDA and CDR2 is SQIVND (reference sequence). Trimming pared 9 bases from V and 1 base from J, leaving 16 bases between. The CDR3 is CASDRRGSSNQPQHF. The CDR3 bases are TGTGCCAGCGATCGTAGGGGGTCGAGCAATCAGCCCCAGCATTTT. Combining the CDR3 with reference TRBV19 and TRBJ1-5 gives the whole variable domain DGGITQSPKYLFRKEGQNVTLSCEQNLNHDAMYWYRQDPGQGLRLIYYSQIVNDFQKGDIAEGYSVSREKKESFPLTVTSAQKNPTAFYLCASDRRGSSNQPQHFGDGTRLSIL.

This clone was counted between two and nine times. Written as DNA, the CDR3 is TGTGCCAGCAGTTACTCCCTAGCAAACACCGGGGAGCTGTTTTTT. As protein: CASSYSLANTGELFF. The chain recombines TRBV6-8 with TRBJ2-2, with D possibly TRBD2 on 5 matching bases. CDR3 size: 15 residues. The ends were cut back, 0 bases at V and 2 bases at J, with 7 bases in the middle. CDR1 and CDR2 (germline): MNHGY, SAAAGT.